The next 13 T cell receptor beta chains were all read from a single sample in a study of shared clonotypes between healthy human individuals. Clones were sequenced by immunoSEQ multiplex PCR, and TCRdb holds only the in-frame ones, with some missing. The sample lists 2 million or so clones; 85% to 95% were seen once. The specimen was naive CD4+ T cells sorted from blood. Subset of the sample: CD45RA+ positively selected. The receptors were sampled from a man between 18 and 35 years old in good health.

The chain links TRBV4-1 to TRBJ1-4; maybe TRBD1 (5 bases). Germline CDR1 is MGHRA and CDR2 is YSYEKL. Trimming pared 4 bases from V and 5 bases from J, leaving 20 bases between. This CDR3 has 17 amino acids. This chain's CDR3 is CASSPSGTADFNEKLFF. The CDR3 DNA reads TGCGCCAGCAGCCCTTCCGGGACGGCGGACTTCAATGAAAAACTGTTTTTT.

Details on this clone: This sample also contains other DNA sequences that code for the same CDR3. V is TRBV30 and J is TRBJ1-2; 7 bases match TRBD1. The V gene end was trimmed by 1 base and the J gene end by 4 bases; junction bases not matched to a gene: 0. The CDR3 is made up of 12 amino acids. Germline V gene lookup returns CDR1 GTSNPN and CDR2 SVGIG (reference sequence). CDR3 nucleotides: TGTGCCTGGAGTGGGGACAGCTATGGCTACACCTTC. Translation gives CAWSGDSYGYTF.

The CDR3 loop is CASSLTSGSPYEQYF. The CDR3 DNA reads TGTGCCAGCAGCTTGACTAGCGGGAGCCCCTACGAGCAGTACTTC. The chain joins TRBV6-1 to TRBJ2-7, with 12 bases aligning to TRBD2. The CDR3 contains 15 residues. In germline, CDR1 is MNHNS, CDR2 SASEGT. The junction had 5 bases not matched to a gene; V was cut back by 6 bases and J by 2 bases.

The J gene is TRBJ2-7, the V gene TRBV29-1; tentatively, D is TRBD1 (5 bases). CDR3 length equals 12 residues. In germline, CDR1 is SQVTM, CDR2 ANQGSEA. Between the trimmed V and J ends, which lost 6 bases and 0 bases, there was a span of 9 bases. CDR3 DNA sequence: TGCAGCGTGAAGGGGTCCTCCTACGAGCAGTACTTC. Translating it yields CSVKGSSYEQYF.

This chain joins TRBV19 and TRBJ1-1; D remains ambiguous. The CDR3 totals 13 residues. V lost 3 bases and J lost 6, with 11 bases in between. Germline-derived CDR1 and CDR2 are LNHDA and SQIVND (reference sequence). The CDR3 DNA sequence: TGTGCCAGTAGTATCTCAACGGCCCCTGAAGCTTTCTTT. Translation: CASSISTAPEAFF.

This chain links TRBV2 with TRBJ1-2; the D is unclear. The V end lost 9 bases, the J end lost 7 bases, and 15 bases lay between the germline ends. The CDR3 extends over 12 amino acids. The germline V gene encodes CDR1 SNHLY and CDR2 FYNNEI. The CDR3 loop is CARSVEGRGYTF. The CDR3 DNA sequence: TGTGCCAGGTCTGTTGAGGGCCGTGGCTACACCTTC.

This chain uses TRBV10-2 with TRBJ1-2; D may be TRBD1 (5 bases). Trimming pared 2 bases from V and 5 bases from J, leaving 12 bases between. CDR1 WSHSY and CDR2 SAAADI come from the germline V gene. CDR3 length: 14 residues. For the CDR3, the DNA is TGCGCCAGCAGTGAGGTGGGGCTAGGGTATGGCTACACCTTC. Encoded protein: CASSEVGLGYGYTF.

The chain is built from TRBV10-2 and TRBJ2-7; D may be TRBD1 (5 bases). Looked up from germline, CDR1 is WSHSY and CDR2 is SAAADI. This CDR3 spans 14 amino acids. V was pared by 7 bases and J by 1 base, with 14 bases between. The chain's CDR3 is CASNRQGESYEQYF. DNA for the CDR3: TGCGCCAGCAACCGGCAGGGTGAATCCTACGAGCAGTACTTC.

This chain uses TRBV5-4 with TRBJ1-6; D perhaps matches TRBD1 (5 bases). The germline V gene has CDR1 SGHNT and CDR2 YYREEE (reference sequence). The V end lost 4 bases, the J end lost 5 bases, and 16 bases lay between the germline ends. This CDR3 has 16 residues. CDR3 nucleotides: TGTGCCAGCAGCCGGGACGGGGAGGCTAATAATTCACCCCTCCACTTT. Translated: CASSRDGEANNSPLHF.

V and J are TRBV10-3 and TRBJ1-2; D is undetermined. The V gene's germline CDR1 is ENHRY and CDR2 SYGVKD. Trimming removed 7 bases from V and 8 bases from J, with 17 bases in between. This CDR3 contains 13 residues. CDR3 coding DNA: TGTGCCATCATACCGGAACCGGGTAGCGGCTACACCTTC. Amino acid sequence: CAIIPEPGSGYTF.

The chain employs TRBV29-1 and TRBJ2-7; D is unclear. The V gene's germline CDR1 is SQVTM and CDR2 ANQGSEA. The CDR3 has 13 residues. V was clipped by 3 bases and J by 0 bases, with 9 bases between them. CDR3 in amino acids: CSVEDGRSYEQYF. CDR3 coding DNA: TGCAGCGTTGAGGACGGACGCTCCTACGAGCAGTACTTC.

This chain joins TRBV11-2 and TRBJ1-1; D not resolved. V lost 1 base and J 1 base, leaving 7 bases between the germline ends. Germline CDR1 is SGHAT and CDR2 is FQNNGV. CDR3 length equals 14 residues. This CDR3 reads CASSLAAGNTEAFF. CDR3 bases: TGTGCCAGCAGCTTAGCGGCAGGGAACACTGAAGCTTTCTTT.

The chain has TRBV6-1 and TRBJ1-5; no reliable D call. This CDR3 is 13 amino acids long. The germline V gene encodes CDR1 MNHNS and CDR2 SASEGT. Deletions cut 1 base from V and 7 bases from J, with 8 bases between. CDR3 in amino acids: CASSEESVQPQHF. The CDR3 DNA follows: TGTGCCAGCAGTGAAGAGTCCGTCCAGCCCCAGCATTTT.